The rows below give T cell receptor beta chains drawn from one sample of a study of blood T cell repertoires in COVID-19. Using immunoSEQ multiplex PCR, the repertoire was profiled, and TCRdb retains in-frame clones only, with some absent. The sample records approximately 64,000 clones, about nine tenths being singletons. Sequencing used peripheral blood. These TCRs come from a woman aged 60-70 years with COVID-19, enrolled during active disease. The CDR3 runs from the conserved cysteine through the conserved F or W. Each record gives: CDR3 length, J gene, V gene, D gene, clone size, CDR3 protein, CDR3 DNA. D genes are given only for firm matches. Not all rows give a size; the values are once, few, many and, for expanded clones, a class.

cdr3_length: 14
j_call: TRBJ2-5
v_call: TRBV19
d_call: -
clone_size: -
cdr3_aa: CASSNRDYQETQYF
cdr3_nt: TGTGCCAGTAGTAACCGGGACTACCAAGAGACCCAGTACTTC

cdr3_length: 16
j_call: TRBJ2-5
v_call: TRBV9
d_call: TRBD1
clone_size: -
cdr3_aa: CASSVSAGTGRETQYF
cdr3_nt: TGTGCCAGCAGCGTATCGGCCGGGACAGGGCGGGAGACCCAGTACTTC

cdr3_length: 12
j_call: TRBJ2-2
v_call: TRBV24-1
d_call: TRBD1
clone_size: -
cdr3_aa: CATNQGAGELFF
cdr3_nt: TGTGCCACCAACCAGGGGGCCGGGGAGCTGTTTTTT

cdr3_length: 16
j_call: TRBJ1-6
v_call: TRBV7-6
d_call: TRBD1
clone_size: -
cdr3_aa: CASSLEDRAGNSPLHF
cdr3_nt: TGTGCCAGCAGCTTAGAAGACAGGGCGGGGAATTCACCCCTCCACTTT

cdr3_length: 11
j_call: TRBJ2-1
v_call: TRBV29-1
d_call: -
clone_size: -
cdr3_aa: CSVGSSGEQFF
cdr3_nt: TGCAGCGTTGGAAGCTCGGGTGAGCAGTTCTTC

cdr3_length: 18
j_call: TRBJ2-2
v_call: TRBV3-1/TRBV3-2
d_call: TRBD2
clone_size: -
cdr3_aa: CASSHQPGTSGSSGELFF
cdr3_nt: TGTGCCAGCAGCCACCAGCCCGGGACTAGCGGGAGCTCCGGGGAGCTGTTTTTT

cdr3_length: 12
j_call: TRBJ2-7
v_call: TRBV28
d_call: -
clone_size: once
cdr3_aa: CASGGGGDEQYF
cdr3_nt: TGTGCCAGCGGCGGGGGCGGGGACGAGCAGTACTTC

cdr3_length: 13
j_call: TRBJ1-1
v_call: TRBV7-2
d_call: -
clone_size: -
cdr3_aa: CASSLYEGREAFF
cdr3_nt: TGTGCCAGCAGCTTATATGAGGGGAGGGAAGCTTTCTTT

cdr3_length: 16
j_call: TRBJ1-1
v_call: TRBV19
d_call: -
clone_size: -
cdr3_aa: CASSRVWDILNTEAFF
cdr3_nt: TGTGCCAGTAGTAGAGTGTGGGACATCCTGAACACTGAAGCTTTCTTT

cdr3_length: 14
j_call: TRBJ1-5
v_call: TRBV19
d_call: -
clone_size: -
cdr3_aa: CASSGQTSNQPQHF
cdr3_nt: TGTGCCAGTAGTGGACAGACTAGCAATCAGCCCCAGCATTTT

cdr3_length: 15
j_call: TRBJ2-5
v_call: TRBV19
d_call: -
clone_size: few
cdr3_aa: CASSPRGRGEETQYF
cdr3_nt: TGTGCCAGTAGCCCTCGGGGCAGGGGGGAGGAGACCCAGTACTTC

cdr3_length: 14
j_call: TRBJ1-4
v_call: TRBV2
d_call: -
clone_size: -
cdr3_aa: CASNSPQENEKLFF
cdr3_nt: TGTGCCAGCAATTCTCCTCAGGAAAATGAAAAACTGTTTTTT

cdr3_length: 15
j_call: TRBJ2-5
v_call: TRBV30
d_call: -
clone_size: -
cdr3_aa: CAWSVIQGGRETQYF
cdr3_nt: TGTGCCTGGAGTGTAATACAGGGAGGGCGGGAGACCCAGTACTTC

cdr3_length: 15
j_call: TRBJ2-7
v_call: TRBV19
d_call: TRBD1
clone_size: -
cdr3_aa: CASRKTGQESYEQYF
cdr3_nt: TGTGCCAGTAGGAAGACAGGACAGGAGTCCTACGAGCAGTACTTC

cdr3_length: 18
j_call: TRBJ2-1
v_call: TRBV15
d_call: TRBD2
clone_size: -
cdr3_aa: CATSRDKRQGLAKHEQFF
cdr3_nt: TGTGCCACCAGCAGAGATAAACGACAGGGACTAGCTAAACATGAGCAGTTCTTC

cdr3_length: 16
j_call: TRBJ1-6
v_call: TRBV6-6
d_call: -
clone_size: -
cdr3_aa: CASSRAGTVYNSPLHF
cdr3_nt: TGTGCCAGCAGTCGCGCTGGGACTGTGTATAATTCACCCCTCCACTTT

cdr3_length: 14
j_call: TRBJ1-4
v_call: TRBV7-9
d_call: -
clone_size: -
cdr3_aa: CASSLVMDTEKLFF
cdr3_nt: TGTGCCAGCAGCTTAGTTATGGACACTGAAAAACTGTTTTTT

cdr3_length: 15
j_call: TRBJ2-1
v_call: TRBV9
d_call: TRBD2
clone_size: -
cdr3_aa: CASSPGGLAGNEQFF
cdr3_nt: TGTGCCAGCAGCCCCGGCGGCCTAGCGGGGAATGAGCAGTTCTTC

cdr3_length: 12
j_call: TRBJ1-1
v_call: TRBV28
d_call: -
clone_size: -
cdr3_aa: CASYSSDTEAFF
cdr3_nt: TGTGCCAGCTATTCGTCGGACACTGAAGCTTTCTTT

cdr3_length: 12
j_call: TRBJ1-2
v_call: TRBV19
d_call: TRBD1
clone_size: -
cdr3_aa: CASSSGQDGYTF
cdr3_nt: TGTGCCAGTAGTTCTGGACAGGATGGCTACACCTTC

cdr3_length: 19
j_call: TRBJ1-5
v_call: TRBV9
d_call: TRBD1
clone_size: -
cdr3_aa: CASSVTGQGAPHSNQPQHF
cdr3_nt: TGTGCCAGCAGCGTAACAGGACAGGGAGCGCCTCATAGCAATCAGCCCCAGCATTTT

cdr3_length: 15
j_call: TRBJ1-3
v_call: TRBV6-1
d_call: TRBD1
clone_size: -
cdr3_aa: CASSEQGAFGNTIYF
cdr3_nt: TGTGCCAGCAGTGAACAGGGGGCGTTTGGAAACACCATATATTTT

cdr3_length: 13
j_call: TRBJ2-5
v_call: TRBV18
d_call: -
clone_size: -
cdr3_aa: CASSPGTQETQYF
cdr3_nt: TGTGCCAGCTCGCCCGGGACACAAGAGACCCAGTACTTC

cdr3_length: 13
j_call: TRBJ2-1
v_call: TRBV2
d_call: -
clone_size: -
cdr3_aa: CASSDYSYNEQFF
cdr3_nt: TGTGCCAGCAGCGACTACTCCTACAATGAGCAGTTCTTC

cdr3_length: 16
j_call: TRBJ2-1
v_call: TRBV7-9
d_call: -
clone_size: -
cdr3_aa: CASSLGLGASYNEQFF
cdr3_nt: TGTGCCAGCAGCTTAGGGCTGGGGGCCTCCTACAATGAGCAGTTCTTC

cdr3_length: 16
j_call: TRBJ2-3
v_call: TRBV7-9
d_call: -
clone_size: -
cdr3_aa: CASSPAGTSSTDTQYF
cdr3_nt: TGTGCCAGCAGCCCTGCCGGGACATCTAGCACAGATACGCAGTATTTT

cdr3_length: 14
j_call: TRBJ1-1
v_call: TRBV3-1/TRBV3-2
d_call: -
clone_size: few
cdr3_aa: CASSQGSGDTEAFF
cdr3_nt: TGTGCCAGCAGCCAAGGGTCAGGGGACACTGAAGCTTTCTTT

cdr3_length: 16
j_call: TRBJ2-3
v_call: TRBV2
d_call: TRBD1
clone_size: -
cdr3_aa: CASSGQGGSHTDTQYF
cdr3_nt: TGTGCCAGCAGCGGACAGGGAGGATCGCACACAGATACGCAGTATTTT

cdr3_length: 17
j_call: TRBJ1-5
v_call: TRBV6-2/TRBV6-3
d_call: TRBD1
clone_size: -
cdr3_aa: CASSPGTGPYRNQPQHF
cdr3_nt: TGTGCCAGCAGTCCCGGGACAGGGCCTTATCGCAATCAGCCCCAGCATTTT

cdr3_length: 13
j_call: TRBJ1-1
v_call: TRBV5-8
d_call: -
clone_size: once
cdr3_aa: CASSLEGGVEAFF
cdr3_nt: TGTGCCAGCAGCTTGGAGGGGGGGGTTGAAGCTTTCTTT

cdr3_length: 15
j_call: TRBJ1-6
v_call: TRBV7-8
d_call: TRBD1
clone_size: -
cdr3_aa: CASSLEGTDNSPLHF
cdr3_nt: TGTGCCAGCAGCTTAGAGGGGACAGATAATTCACCCCTCCACTTT

cdr3_length: 19
j_call: TRBJ2-7
v_call: TRBV29-1
d_call: TRBD2
clone_size: -
cdr3_aa: CSVPSERTSGHGGSYEQYF
cdr3_nt: TGCAGCGTTCCCTCCGAGCGGACTAGCGGGCACGGTGGGTCCTACGAGCAGTACTTC

cdr3_length: 14
j_call: TRBJ2-3
v_call: TRBV5-1
d_call: TRBD2
clone_size: once
cdr3_aa: CASRGGFDGDTQYF
cdr3_nt: TGCGCCAGTCGGGGGGGCTTTGATGGAGATACGCAGTATTTT

cdr3_length: 16
j_call: TRBJ1-6
v_call: TRBV9
d_call: TRBD1
clone_size: -
cdr3_aa: CASSVTGTGANSPLHF
cdr3_nt: TGTGCCAGCAGCGTTACCGGGACAGGGGCGAATTCACCCCTCCACTTT

cdr3_length: 13
j_call: TRBJ1-4
v_call: TRBV11-3
d_call: -
clone_size: once
cdr3_aa: CASSFPASTELFF
cdr3_nt: TGTGCCAGCAGCTTCCCGGCCTCAACAGAACTGTTTTTT

cdr3_length: 15
j_call: TRBJ2-2
v_call: TRBV7-8
d_call: -
clone_size: -
cdr3_aa: CASSLVVSNTGELFF
cdr3_nt: TGTGCCAGCAGCTTAGTTGTCTCTAACACCGGGGAGCTGTTTTTT

cdr3_length: 13
j_call: TRBJ2-3
v_call: TRBV6-5
d_call: TRBD2
clone_size: -
cdr3_aa: CASWGGFTDTQYF
cdr3_nt: TGTGCCAGCTGGGGGGGGTTCACAGATACGCAGTATTTT

cdr3_length: 15
j_call: TRBJ2-1
v_call: TRBV6-6
d_call: TRBD2
clone_size: few
cdr3_aa: CASRARGGTDNEQFF
cdr3_nt: TGTGCCAGCAGAGCCCGGGGGGGTACGGACAATGAGCAGTTCTTC

cdr3_length: 14
j_call: TRBJ2-1
v_call: TRBV4-1
d_call: -
clone_size: -
cdr3_aa: CASSQERTQGEQFF
cdr3_nt: TGCGCCAGCAGCCAAGAAAGAACCCAGGGTGAGCAGTTCTTC

cdr3_length: 15
j_call: TRBJ2-3
v_call: TRBV7-9
d_call: -
clone_size: few
cdr3_aa: CASSLVTRGTDTQYF
cdr3_nt: TGTGCCAGCAGCTTAGTGACTAGAGGCACAGATACGCAGTATTTT

cdr3_length: 16
j_call: TRBJ2-7
v_call: TRBV5-8
d_call: TRBD2
clone_size: -
cdr3_aa: CASSLGLAGAFYEQYF
cdr3_nt: TGTGCCAGCAGCTTGGGGCTAGCGGGGGCCTTTTACGAGCAGTACTTC

cdr3_length: 16
j_call: TRBJ1-6
v_call: TRBV5-1
d_call: -
clone_size: -
cdr3_aa: CASSSPGYEYNSPLHF
cdr3_nt: TGCGCCAGCAGCTCCCCCGGGTACGAGTATAATTCACCCCTCCACTTT

cdr3_length: 16
j_call: TRBJ2-7
v_call: TRBV18
d_call: TRBD1
clone_size: few
cdr3_aa: CASSPMDRGVSYEQYF
cdr3_nt: TGTGCCAGCTCACCAATGGACAGGGGGGTCTCCTACGAGCAGTACTTC

cdr3_length: 15
j_call: TRBJ1-1
v_call: TRBV7-8
d_call: -
clone_size: once
cdr3_aa: CASSLALRRVGEAFF
cdr3_nt: TGTGCCAGCAGCTTAGCGCTCCGGAGGGTCGGTGAAGCTTTCTTT

cdr3_length: 15
j_call: TRBJ2-3
v_call: TRBV6-5
d_call: -
clone_size: -
cdr3_aa: CASRAGSPRTDTQYF
cdr3_nt: TGTGCCAGCAGGGCAGGGTCCCCACGCACAGATACGCAGTATTTT

cdr3_length: 12
j_call: TRBJ2-1
v_call: TRBV7-9
d_call: -
clone_size: once
cdr3_aa: CASSLHRDEQFF
cdr3_nt: TGTGCCAGCAGCCTCCACCGGGATGAGCAGTTCTTC

cdr3_length: 13
j_call: TRBJ2-3
v_call: TRBV5-1
d_call: -
clone_size: -
cdr3_aa: CASSSPSTDTQYF
cdr3_nt: TGCGCCAGCAGCTCCCCTAGCACAGATACGCAGTATTTT

cdr3_length: 16
j_call: TRBJ2-5
v_call: TRBV9
d_call: -
clone_size: -
cdr3_aa: CASSVGVQQHQETQYF
cdr3_nt: TGTGCCAGCAGCGTAGGGGTACAGCAGCACCAAGAGACCCAGTACTTC

cdr3_length: 15
j_call: TRBJ1-1
v_call: TRBV11-2
d_call: -
clone_size: once
cdr3_aa: CASSLVVGGRSEAFF
cdr3_nt: TGTGCCAGCAGCTTAGTAGTGGGGGGTAGAAGTGAAGCTTTCTTT

cdr3_length: 14
j_call: TRBJ1-1
v_call: TRBV4-2
d_call: -
clone_size: -
cdr3_aa: CASSQDGTAKEAFF
cdr3_nt: TGTGCCAGCAGCCAAGATGGCACAGCCAAAGAAGCTTTCTTT